The 9 T cell receptor beta chains below all came from one sample that was sequenced in a study of cytomegalovirus exposure and HLA in healthy donors. The PCR used 60 Vbeta and 13 Jbeta primers. Repertoires were generated with immunoSEQ multiplex PCR, while TCRdb's copy carries only in-frame clones and drops some. The sample has under 150,000 clones, around three quarters seen once. The sequencing sample was made of PBMCs. The receptors originated from a man younger than 40 in good health and CMV-seronegative.

The rearrangement links TRBV2 to TRBJ2-7, with a tentative D call TRBD2 (6 bases). V was pared by 0 bases and J by 3 bases, with 12 bases between. CDR1 and CDR2 (germline): SNHLY, FYNNEI. The CDR3 runs 15 residues. In DNA, the CDR3 is TGTGCCAGCAGTGAAGCGGGGGGTGTAGGCTACGAGCAGTACTTC. It yields the protein CASSEAGGVGYEQYF.

With regard to this clone: One end of the junction is discordant with germline, which a read error may explain. This chain joins TRBV7-9 and TRBJ2-7; 15 bases are shared with TRBD2. The germline CDR1 and CDR2 sequences are SEHNR and FQNEAQ (reference sequence). This CDR3 comprises 17 residues. In DNA, the CDR3 is TGTTCCAGCAGCTATGGACTAGCGGGAGGGACGAGCTACGAGCAGTACTTC. Protein product: CSSSYGLAGGTSYEQYF. Full variable domain (rest looked up from reference TRBV7-9 and TRBJ2-7): DTGVSQNPRHKITKRGQNVTFRCDPISEHNRLYWYRQTLGQGPEFLTYFQNEAQLEKSRLLSDRFSAERPKGSFSTLEIQRTEQGDSAMYLCSSSYGLAGGTSYEQYFGPGTRLTVT.

The chain links TRBV27 to TRBJ2-7; TRBD2 agrees at 8 bases. Losses at the gene ends were 4 bases for V and 2 bases for J; bases not matched to a gene: 7. Germline V CDR1 and CDR2: MNHEY, SMNVEV (reference sequence). CDR3 length: 15 residues. The CDR3 loop reads CASSWTGTSPYEQYF. CDR3 in DNA: TGTGCCAGCAGTTGGACCGGGACTAGTCCCTACGAGCAGTACTTC.

This clone was seen only once. This chain links TRBV7-9 with TRBJ2-1; 9 nucleotides align to TRBD1. CDR1 and CDR2 (germline): SEHNR, FQNEAQ (reference sequence). The V and J ends lost 3 bases and 4 bases, in that order; junction bases with no gene match: 7. The CDR3 length is 16 residues. The CDR3 DNA sequence: TGTGCCAGCAGCTTTGGACAGGGGTGGATTTACAATGAGCAGTTCTTC. It translates to CASSFGQGWIYNEQFF.

The rearrangement links TRBV19 to TRBJ2-5; D possibly corresponds to TRBD2 (6 bases). The CDR3 is 15 residues long. The ends were cut back, 7 bases at V and 2 bases at J, with 17 bases in the middle. The germline V gene has CDR1 LNHDA and CDR2 SQIVND (reference sequence). CDR3 nucleotide sequence: TGTGCCAGTACCCCCAGCGGGTCAGTTCAAGAGACCCAGTACTTC. Protein: CASTPSGSVQETQYF.

V usage is TRBV5-4 and J usage is TRBJ1-3; D not certain. Germline V gene sequence: CDR1 SGHNT, CDR2 YYREEE (reference sequence). Trimming took 0 bases from V and 3 from J, leaving 7 bases between them. The length of the CDR3 is 14 residues. The CDR3 region is CASSLDSYGNTIYF. DNA of the CDR3: TGTGCCAGCAGCTTGGACTCTTATGGAAACACCATATATTTT.

The chain recombines TRBV27 with TRBJ2-6, with 9 bases identical to TRBD1. Trimming cost V 5 bases and J 2 bases; bases outside gene matches: 7. Germline loops: CDR1 MNHEY, CDR2 SMNVEV (reference sequence). This CDR3 comprises 17 residues. CDR3 sequence: CASSLQGAGAGANVLTF. The CDR3 region has the DNA TGTGCCAGCAGTCTACAGGGGGCGGGTGCTGGGGCCAACGTCCTGACTTTC.

This clone has a single count. V and J are TRBV29-1 and TRBJ1-3; the D gene is possibly TRBD1 (5 bases). V was trimmed by 3 bases and J by 2 bases, leaving 8 bases between them. In germline, CDR1 is SQVTM, CDR2 ANQGSEA. CDR3 size: 13 residues. The CDR3: CSVEGGAGNTIYF. In DNA form, the CDR3 reads TGCAGCGTTGAGGGGGGGGCTGGAAACACCATATATTTT.

V and J are TRBV19 and TRBJ2-1, with 7 bases matching TRBD1. CDR1 and CDR2 (germline): LNHDA, SQIVND (reference sequence). Trimming at V came to 3 bases and at J to 8 bases, leaving 19 bases not matched to a gene. The CDR3 has 18 residues. The CDR3 region has the DNA TGTGCCAGTAGTATGGGGGTAGGTTCGGCAGGGGGATTTGATGAGCAGTTCTTC. Protein sequence: CASSMGVGSAGGFDEQFF.